The TCR beta chain described here comes from a study of blood T cell repertoires in COVID-19. The wider study: Whether acute or convalescent, the COVID-19 samples came from the United States, Italy and Spain. PBMCs, B-cell-depleted T cells, or T cells provided the cDNA or gDNA that made up the material.

As originally analysed: Scientists estimated how many nucleated cells there were by amplifying reference gene primers. Clones were sequenced by immunoSEQ multiplex PCR, and TCRdb holds only the in-frame ones, with some missing. V and J calls plus clone size are reproduced from that table; the DNA served to infer D and trimming. The sample yields tens of thousands of clones, around 80% seen once. Followed over time, Seattle patients had been enrolled while infection was active. CDR1 is MNHEY and CDR2 is SMNVEV in the germline V gene (reference sequence). The CDR3 contains 14 residues. V lost 8 bases and J lost 7; bases outside the gene matches: 8.

The clonotype originates from a man aged 25 to 40 with COVID-19, enrolled during active disease. Sequencing used peripheral blood. This chain connects TRBV27 to TRBJ2-7, with 13 bases identical to TRBD2. The CDR3 here is CASEGLAGAREQYF. DNA of the CDR3: TGTGCCAGCGAAGGACTAGCGGGAGCTAGGGAGCAGTACTTC.